Below, one T cell receptor (beta chain) is given with its context. Its antigen remains unidentified. TCRdb's table, derived via immunoSEQ multiplex PCR, lists solely in-frame clones and lacks some. The sample includes about 120,000 clones, over 75% of them seen just once. The data derive from a study of T cell responses to AZD1222 COVID-19 vaccine. Findings and caveats of the study: Donors were mostly white British, more females; clonal diversity possibly underestimated. The breadth and depth of Spike-specific TCRs increased once two AZD1222 doses had been given.

Germline V gene data show CDR1 as SGHRS and CDR2 as YFSETQ. The V end was cut by 8 bases, the J end by 9 bases, with 21 bases between. The CDR3 is made up of 14 amino acids. The material was peripheral blood, obtained on day 0 of AZD1222 vaccination. This TCR came from an adult in good health. The chain uses TRBV5-1 and TRBJ2-1; D is perhaps TRBD2 (5 bases). The CDR3 DNA is TGCGCCAGTTCTCGTGAGGGCCGTTGGGGTGAGCAGTTCTTC. Translated, it gives CASSREGRWGEQFF.